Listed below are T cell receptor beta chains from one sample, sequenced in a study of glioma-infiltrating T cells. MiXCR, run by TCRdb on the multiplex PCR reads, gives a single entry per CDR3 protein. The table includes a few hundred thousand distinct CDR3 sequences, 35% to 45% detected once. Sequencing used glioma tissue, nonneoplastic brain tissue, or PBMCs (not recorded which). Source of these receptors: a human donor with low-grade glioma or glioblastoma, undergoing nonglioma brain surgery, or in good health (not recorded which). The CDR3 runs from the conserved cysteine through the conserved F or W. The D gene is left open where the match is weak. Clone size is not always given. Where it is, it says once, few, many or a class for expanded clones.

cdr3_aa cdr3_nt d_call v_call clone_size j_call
CSASLAGVHEQYF TGCAGTGCCTCCCTAGCGGGAGTCCACGAGCAGTACTTC TRBD2 TRBV20-1 few TRBJ2-7
CARRPTGQVETQYF TGTGCCAGAAGACCGACCGGACAGGTAGAGACGCAGTATTTT TRBD1 TRBV12-3/TRBV12-4 . TRBJ2-3
CASSEPNYGYTF TGTGCCAGTTCTGAGCCCAATTATGGCTACACCTTC . TRBV28 few TRBJ1-2
CASSRGVGGEQYF TGTGCCAGCAGCCGAGGAGTCGGGGGCGAGCAGTACTTC . TRBV7-2 . TRBJ2-7
CATSRGTGTGNTEAFF TGTGCCACCAGCAGGGGGACAGGGACCGGGAACACTGAAGCTTTCTTT TRBD1 TRBV15 many TRBJ1-1
CASSEGGEKLFF TGTGCCAGCTCGGAGGGAGGAGAAAAACTGTTTTTT . TRBV18 . TRBJ1-4
CASSPRTETYEQYF TGCGCCAGCAGCCCCCGGACGGAAACCTACGAGCAGTACTTC . TRBV5-1 . TRBJ2-7
CASREIGGTYEQYF TGTGCCAGCAGGGAAATCGGGGGAACCTACGAGCAGTACTTC . TRBV27 . TRBJ2-7
CASSSRAPGEQYF TGTGCCAGCAGCTCACGAGCCCCGGGAGAGCAGTACTTC . TRBV5-4 . TRBJ2-7
CSARDRRGYNEQFF TGCAGTGCTAGAGACCGGCGGGGATACAATGAGCAGTTCTTC . TRBV20-1 few TRBJ2-1
CATSPRKTGPTEAFF TGTGCCACCAGCCCGCGGAAGACAGGGCCCACTGAAGCTTTCTTT TRBD1 TRBV15 many TRBJ1-1
CASSQAAGGYEQYF TGTGCCAGCAGCCAAGCGGCGGGCGGGTACGAGCAGTACTTC . TRBV4-2 . TRBJ2-7
CASSPRTGGSEQYF TGTGCCAGCAGTCCCCGGACAGGGGGTTCCGAGCAGTACTTC TRBD1 TRBV12-3/TRBV12-4 . TRBJ2-7
CASSLDGFSPDTQYF TGTGCCAGCAGCTTGGACGGTTTCTCTCCAGATACGCAGTATTTT . TRBV7-2 few TRBJ2-3
CSARPRVGNQPQHF TGCAGTGCTAGACCACGGGTCGGCAATCAGCCCCAGCATTTT . TRBV20-1 few TRBJ1-5
CASSRKIGRATSDTQYF TGTGCCAGCAGCCGAAAGATAGGGAGGGCTACTTCAGATACGCAGTATTTT TRBD2 TRBV7-2 many TRBJ2-3
CASSSGQRYSYEQYF TGTGCCAGCAGTTCCGGACAGCGATACTCCTACGAGCAGTACTTC . TRBV28 . TRBJ2-7
CASSHLAGTGNTEAFF TGTGCCAGCAGCCACCTCGCGGGGACAGGAAACACTGAAGCTTTCTTT TRBD1 TRBV7-9 few TRBJ1-1
CSARNRIYGYTF TGCAGTGCTAGAAACAGGATCTATGGCTACACCTTC . TRBV20-1 many TRBJ1-2
CASSSRGIGSYEQYF TGTGCCAGCAGCTCCAGGGGGATTGGCTCCTACGAGCAGTACTTC TRBD1 TRBV7-6 . TRBJ2-7
CASRHRGSEAFF TGTGCCAGCCGTCACAGGGGGTCTGAAGCTTTCTTT TRBD1 TRBV28 once TRBJ1-1
CASSFSGRAGNEQFF TGTGCCAGCAGTTTTAGCGGGAGGGCGGGCAATGAGCAGTTCTTC TRBD2 TRBV28 . TRBJ2-1
CSVGRDREEQYF TGCAGCGTTGGACGGGACCGGGAAGAGCAGTACTTC . TRBV29-1 . TRBJ2-7
CASSQPRENLERFF TGCGCCAGCAGCCAACCCCGGGAAAACTTAGAGCGGTTCTTC . TRBV4-1 . TRBJ2-1
CASKEGAFGELFF TGTGCCAGCAAGGAGGGGGCGTTCGGGGAGCTGTTTTTT . TRBV6-1 . TRBJ2-2
CSANVFRETQYF TGCAGTGCTAATGTTTTTCGCGAGACCCAGTACTTC . TRBV20-1 . TRBJ2-5
CASSRGAINQPQHF TGTGCCAGCAGCCGAGGGGCCATCAACCAGCCCCAGCATTTT . TRBV3-1 . TRBJ1-5
CASSYPPDVSSYNEQFF TGTGCCAGCAGTTACCCCCCTGATGTGAGCTCCTACAATGAGCAGTTCTTC . TRBV6-2/TRBV6-3 . TRBJ2-1
CASSHRGGSYEQYF TGTGCCAGCAGCCATAGAGGCGGTTCCTACGAGCAGTACTTC . TRBV3-1 medium-sized TRBJ2-7
CAFRTGTGGYTF TGTGCCTTCAGGACAGGGACCGGTGGCTACACCTTC TRBD1 TRBV10-3 . TRBJ1-2
CASSTHRARSIQYF TGTGCCAGCAGTACCCACAGGGCCAGAAGCATTCAGTACTTC . TRBV12-3/TRBV12-4 . TRBJ2-4
CASSLEQVTDTQYF TGCGCCAGCAGCTTGGAGCAGGTCACAGATACGCAGTATTTT . TRBV5-1 few TRBJ2-3
CTGGRPGNTIYF TGTACCGGTGGGAGGCCTGGGAACACCATATATTTT . TRBV28 few TRBJ1-3